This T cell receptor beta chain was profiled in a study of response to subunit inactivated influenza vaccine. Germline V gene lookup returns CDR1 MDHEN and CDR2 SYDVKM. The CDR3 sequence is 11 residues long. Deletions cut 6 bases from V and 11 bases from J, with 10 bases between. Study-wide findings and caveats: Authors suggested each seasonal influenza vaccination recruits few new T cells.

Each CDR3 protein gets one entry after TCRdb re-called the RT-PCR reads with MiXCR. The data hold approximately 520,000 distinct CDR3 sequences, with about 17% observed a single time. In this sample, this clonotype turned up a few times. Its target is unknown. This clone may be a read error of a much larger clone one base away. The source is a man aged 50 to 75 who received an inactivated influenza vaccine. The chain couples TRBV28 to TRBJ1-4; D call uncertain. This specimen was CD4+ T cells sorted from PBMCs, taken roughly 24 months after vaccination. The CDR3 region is CASSPPAKLFF. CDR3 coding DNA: TGTGCCAGCAGCCCCCCAGCTAAACTGTTTTTT.